Included here is one T cell receptor beta chain sequence, with context. Its matching antigen is unknown. RNA extraction and reverse transcription yielded cDNA as sequencing template. Measured with immunoSEQ multiplex PCR; TCRdb has only the in-frame clones, and not every one. There are about 180,000 clones in the sample; over 50% occur only once, and under 15% lies in the top ten. Germline lookup yields CDR1 LGHNA and CDR2 YNFKEQ. This CDR3 is built from 18 residues. The junction had 4 bases not matched to a gene; V was cut back by 0 bases and J by 0 bases. This record belongs to a study of CD8+ T cells in alopecia areata. Whole-study results and caveats: Affected lesional scalp, above all in alopecia totalis/universalis, was more clonal than normal scalp. Possibly because of HLA-related factors, TCR sharing was less clear across patients than in mice. When scalp samples are sequenced, resident alphabeta T cells of normal skin are also captured.

The chain is built from TRBV4-2 and TRBJ2-6; 8 bases agree with TRBD1. The sequence derives from a human donor with alopecia areata. The sample was CD4+ T cells sorted from blood, taken at week 0. The CDR3 DNA reads TGTGCCAGCAGCCAAGAGGACAGGGATATCTCTGGGGCCAACGTCCTGACTTTC. It is translated as CASSQEDRDISGANVLTF.